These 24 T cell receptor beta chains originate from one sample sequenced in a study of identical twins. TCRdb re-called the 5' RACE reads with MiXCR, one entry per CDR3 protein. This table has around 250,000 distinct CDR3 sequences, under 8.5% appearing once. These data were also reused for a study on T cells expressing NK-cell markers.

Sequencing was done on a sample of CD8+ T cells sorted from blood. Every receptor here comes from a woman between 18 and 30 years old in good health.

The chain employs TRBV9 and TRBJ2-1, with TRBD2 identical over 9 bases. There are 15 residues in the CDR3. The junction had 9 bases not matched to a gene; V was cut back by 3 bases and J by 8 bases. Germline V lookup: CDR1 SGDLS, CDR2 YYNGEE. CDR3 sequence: CASSASGRRGHEQFF. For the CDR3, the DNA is TGTGCCAGCAGCGCAAGCGGGAGGAGGGGCCATGAGCAGTTCTTC.

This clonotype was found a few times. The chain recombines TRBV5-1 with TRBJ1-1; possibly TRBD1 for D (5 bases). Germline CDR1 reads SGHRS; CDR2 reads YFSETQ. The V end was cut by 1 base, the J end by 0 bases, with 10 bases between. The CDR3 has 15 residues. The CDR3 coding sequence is TGCGCCAGCAGCTTGTCTGAGGGGTTGAACACTGAAGCTTTCTTT. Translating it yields CASSLSEGLNTEAFF.

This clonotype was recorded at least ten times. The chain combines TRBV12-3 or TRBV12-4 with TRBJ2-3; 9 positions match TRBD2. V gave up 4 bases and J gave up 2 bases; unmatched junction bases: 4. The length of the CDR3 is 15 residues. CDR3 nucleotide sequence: TGTGCCAGCAGTTCAGCGGGAGGTACCACAGATACGCAGTATTTT. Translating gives CASSSAGGTTDTQYF.

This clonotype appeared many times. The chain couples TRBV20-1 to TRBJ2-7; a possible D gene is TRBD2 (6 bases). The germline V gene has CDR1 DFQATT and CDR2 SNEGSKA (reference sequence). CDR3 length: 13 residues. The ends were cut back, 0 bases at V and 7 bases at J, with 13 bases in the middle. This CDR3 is CSARDREAGEQYF. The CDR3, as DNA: TGCAGTGCTAGAGATAGGGAGGCGGGGGAGCAGTACTTC.

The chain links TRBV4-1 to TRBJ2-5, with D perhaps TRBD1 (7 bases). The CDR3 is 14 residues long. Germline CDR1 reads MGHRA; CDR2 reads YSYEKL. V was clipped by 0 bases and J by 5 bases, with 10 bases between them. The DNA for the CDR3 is TGCGCCAGCAGCCAAGAGGCAGGGGGGGAGACCCAGTACTTC. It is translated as CASSQEAGGETQYF.

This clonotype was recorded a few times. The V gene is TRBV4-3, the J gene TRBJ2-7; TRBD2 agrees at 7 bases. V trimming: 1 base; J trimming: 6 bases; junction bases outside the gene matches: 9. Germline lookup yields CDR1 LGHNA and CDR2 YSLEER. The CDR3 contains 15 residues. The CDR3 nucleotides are TGCGCCAGCAGCCAAGTGGCACCAGGGAGGGGCGAGCAGTACTTC. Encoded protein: CASSQVAPGRGEQYF.

CDR3 region: CASVTLAGVGETQYF. As DNA, the CDR3 is TGTGCCAGCGTTACCCTAGCGGGAGTGGGGGAGACCCAGTACTTC. This chain joins TRBV28 and TRBJ2-5; 10 bases align to TRBD2. This CDR3 region has 15 residues. Trimming cost V 8 bases and J 5 bases; bases outside gene matches: 11. CDR1 is MDHEN, CDR2 SYDVKM, per germline.

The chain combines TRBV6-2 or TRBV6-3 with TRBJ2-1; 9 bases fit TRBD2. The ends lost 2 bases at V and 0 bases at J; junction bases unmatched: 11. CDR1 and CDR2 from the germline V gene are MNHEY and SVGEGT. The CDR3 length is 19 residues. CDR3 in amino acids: CASSYRGIAGAPSYNEQFF. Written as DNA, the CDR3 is TGTGCCAGCAGTTACCGCGGGATAGCGGGGGCCCCCTCCTACAATGAGCAGTTCTTC.

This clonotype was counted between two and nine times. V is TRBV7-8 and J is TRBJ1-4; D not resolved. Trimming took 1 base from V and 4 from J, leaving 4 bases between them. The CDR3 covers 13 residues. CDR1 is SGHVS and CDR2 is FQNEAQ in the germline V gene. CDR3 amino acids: CASSLGFNEKLFF. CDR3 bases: TGTGCCAGCAGCTTAGGATTTAATGAAAAACTGTTTTTT.

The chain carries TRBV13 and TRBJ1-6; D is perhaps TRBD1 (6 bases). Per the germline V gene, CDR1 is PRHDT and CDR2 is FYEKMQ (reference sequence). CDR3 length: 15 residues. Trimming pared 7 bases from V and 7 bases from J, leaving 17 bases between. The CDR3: CASTGGRTVNSPLHF. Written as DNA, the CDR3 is TGTGCCAGCACCGGGGGCCGGACAGTAAATTCACCCCTCCACTTT.

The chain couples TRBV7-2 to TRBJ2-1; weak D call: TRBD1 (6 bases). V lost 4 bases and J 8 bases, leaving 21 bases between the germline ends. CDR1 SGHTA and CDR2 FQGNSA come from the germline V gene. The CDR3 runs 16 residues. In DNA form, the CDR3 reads TGTGCCAGCAGCTACAAGTGGAAGGGGGAGTTTCATGAGCAGTTCTTC. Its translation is CASSYKWKGEFHEQFF. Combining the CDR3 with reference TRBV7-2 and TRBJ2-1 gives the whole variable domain GAGVSQSPSNKVTEKGKDVELRCDPISGHTALYWYRQSLGQGLEFLIYFQGNSAPDKSGLPSDRFSAERTGGSVSTLTIQRTQQEDSAVYLCASSYKWKGEFHEQFFGPGTRLTVL.

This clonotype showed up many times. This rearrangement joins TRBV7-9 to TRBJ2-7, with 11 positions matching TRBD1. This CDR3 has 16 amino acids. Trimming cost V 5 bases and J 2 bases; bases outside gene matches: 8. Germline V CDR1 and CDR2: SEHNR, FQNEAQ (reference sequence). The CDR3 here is CASSISRDRGTYEQYF. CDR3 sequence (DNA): TGTGCCAGCAGCATCTCGCGGGACAGGGGGACCTACGAGCAGTACTTC.

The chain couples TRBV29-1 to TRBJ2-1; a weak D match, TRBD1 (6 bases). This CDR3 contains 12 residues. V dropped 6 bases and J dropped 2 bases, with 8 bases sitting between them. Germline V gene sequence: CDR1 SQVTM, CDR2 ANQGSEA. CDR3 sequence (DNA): TGCAGCGTCAGGACAGCCTACAATGAGCAGTTCTTC. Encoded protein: CSVRTAYNEQFF.

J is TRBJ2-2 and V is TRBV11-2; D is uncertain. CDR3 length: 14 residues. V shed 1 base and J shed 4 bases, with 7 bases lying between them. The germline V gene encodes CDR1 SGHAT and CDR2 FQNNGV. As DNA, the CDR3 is TGTGCCAGCAGCTTAGGAGCAGGCACCGGGGAGCTGTTTTTT. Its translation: CASSLGAGTGELFF.

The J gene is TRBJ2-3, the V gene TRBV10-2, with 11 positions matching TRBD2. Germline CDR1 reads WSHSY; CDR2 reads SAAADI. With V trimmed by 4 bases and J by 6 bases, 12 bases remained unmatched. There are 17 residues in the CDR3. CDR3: CASSGGGLAAPPDTQYF. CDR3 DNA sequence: TGCGCCAGCAGTGGAGGGGGACTAGCGGCCCCACCCGATACGCAGTATTTT.

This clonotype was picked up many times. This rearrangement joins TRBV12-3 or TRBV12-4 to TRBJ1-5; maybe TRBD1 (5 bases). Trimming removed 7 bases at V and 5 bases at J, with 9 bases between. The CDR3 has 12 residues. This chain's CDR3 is CASTTAYQPQHF. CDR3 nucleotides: TGTGCCAGCACGACAGCCTATCAGCCCCAGCATTTT.

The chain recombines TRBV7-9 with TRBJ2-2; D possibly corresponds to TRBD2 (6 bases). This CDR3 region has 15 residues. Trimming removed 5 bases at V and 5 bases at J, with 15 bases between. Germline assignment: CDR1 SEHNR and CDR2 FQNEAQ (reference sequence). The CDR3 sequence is CASSISVAETGELFF. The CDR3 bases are TGTGCCAGCAGCATATCCGTAGCGGAGACCGGGGAGCTGTTTTTT.

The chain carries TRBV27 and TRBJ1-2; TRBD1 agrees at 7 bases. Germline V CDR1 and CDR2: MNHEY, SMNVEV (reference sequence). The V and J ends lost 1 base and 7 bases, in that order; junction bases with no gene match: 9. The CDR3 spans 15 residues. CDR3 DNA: TGTGCCAGCAGTTTATTTAACAGGGGAACGAGTGGCTACACCTTC. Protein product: CASSLFNRGTSGYTF.

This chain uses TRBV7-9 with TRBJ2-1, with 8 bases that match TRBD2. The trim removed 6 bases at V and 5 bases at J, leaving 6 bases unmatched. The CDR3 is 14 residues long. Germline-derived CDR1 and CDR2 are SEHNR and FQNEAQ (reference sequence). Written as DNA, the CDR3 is TGTGCCAGCAGTGGGGCGGGAGGCGACAATGAGCAGTTCTTC. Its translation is CASSGAGGDNEQFF.

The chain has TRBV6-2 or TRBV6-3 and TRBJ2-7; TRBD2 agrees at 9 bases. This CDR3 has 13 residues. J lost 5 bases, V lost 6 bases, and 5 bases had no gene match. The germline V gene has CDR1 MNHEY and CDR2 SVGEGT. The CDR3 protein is CASSVGLADEQYF. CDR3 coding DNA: TGTGCCAGCAGCGTGGGACTAGCCGACGAGCAGTACTTC.

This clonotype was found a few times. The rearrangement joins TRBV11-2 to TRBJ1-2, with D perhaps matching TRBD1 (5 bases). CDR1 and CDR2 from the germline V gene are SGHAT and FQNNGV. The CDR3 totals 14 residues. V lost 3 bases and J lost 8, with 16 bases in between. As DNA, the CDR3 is TGTGCCAGCAGCTTGGGACTGAAGCTCAAAGGCTACACCTTC. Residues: CASSLGLKLKGYTF. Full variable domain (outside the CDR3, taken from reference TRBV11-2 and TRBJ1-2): EAGVAQSPRYKIIEKRQSVAFWCNPISGHATLYWYQQILGQGPKLLIQFQNNGVVDDSQLPKDRFSAERLKGVDSTLKIQPAKLEDSAVYLCASSLGLKLKGYTFGSGTRLTVV.

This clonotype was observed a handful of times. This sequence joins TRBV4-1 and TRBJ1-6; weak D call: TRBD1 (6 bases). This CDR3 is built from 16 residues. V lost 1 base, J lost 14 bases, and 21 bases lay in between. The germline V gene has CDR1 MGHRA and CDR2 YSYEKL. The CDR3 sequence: CASSQAGGHVGWTLHF. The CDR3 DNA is TGCGCCAGCAGCCAAGCGGGGGGCCACGTAGGATGGACCCTCCACTTT.

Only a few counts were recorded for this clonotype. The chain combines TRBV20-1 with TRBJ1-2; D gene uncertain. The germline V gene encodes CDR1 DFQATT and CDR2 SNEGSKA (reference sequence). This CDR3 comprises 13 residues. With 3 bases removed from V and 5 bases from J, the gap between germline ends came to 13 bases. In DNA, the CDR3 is TGCAGTGCTAGCCCTCCCGTGGGTTATGGCTACACCTTC. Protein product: CSASPPVGYGYTF.

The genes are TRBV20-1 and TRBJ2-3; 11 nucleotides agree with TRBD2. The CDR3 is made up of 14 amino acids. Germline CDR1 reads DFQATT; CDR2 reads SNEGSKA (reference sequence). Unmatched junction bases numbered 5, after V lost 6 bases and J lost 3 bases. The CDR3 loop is CSALWTSGTDTQYF. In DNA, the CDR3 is TGCAGTGCCCTTTGGACTAGCGGGACAGATACGCAGTATTTT.